This paragraph reports one TCR beta chain. This entry is derived from a study of blood T cell repertoires in COVID-19. Some clones are missing from TCRdb's copy, which holds only in-frame ones; the method was immunoSEQ multiplex PCR. Of 200,000 to 300,000 clones in the sample, over 80% were seen once. Looked up from germline, CDR1 is GTSNPN and CDR2 is SVGIG (reference sequence). Germline trimming cut 3 bases from V and 3 bases from J; bases unmatched to any gene: 6. This CDR3 has 14 amino acids. The specimen sequenced was peripheral blood. The source of this sequence is a woman in her 40s who had recovered from COVID-19. This chain links TRBV30 with TRBJ2-5; 8 positions match TRBD2. CDR3 in amino acids: CAWSRGLGEETQYF. The CDR3 DNA reads TGTGCCTGGAGCCGGGGACTAGGTGAAGAGACCCAGTACTTC.